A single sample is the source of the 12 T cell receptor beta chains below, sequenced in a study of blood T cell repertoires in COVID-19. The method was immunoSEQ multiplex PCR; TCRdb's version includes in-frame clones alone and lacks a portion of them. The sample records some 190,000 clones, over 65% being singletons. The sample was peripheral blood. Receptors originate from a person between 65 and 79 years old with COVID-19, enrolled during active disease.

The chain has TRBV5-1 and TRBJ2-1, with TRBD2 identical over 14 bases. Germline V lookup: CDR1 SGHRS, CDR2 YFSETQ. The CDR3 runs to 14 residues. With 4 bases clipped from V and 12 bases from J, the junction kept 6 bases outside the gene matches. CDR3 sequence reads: CASSPGLAGAWQFF. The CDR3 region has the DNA TGCGCCAGCAGCCCGGGACTAGCGGGAGCATGGCAGTTCTTC.

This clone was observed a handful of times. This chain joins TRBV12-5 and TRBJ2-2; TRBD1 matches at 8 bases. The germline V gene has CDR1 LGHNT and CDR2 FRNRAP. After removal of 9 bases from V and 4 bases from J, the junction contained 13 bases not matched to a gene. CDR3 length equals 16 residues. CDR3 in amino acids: CARGPGQGQCTGELFF. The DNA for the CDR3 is TGTGCTAGGGGGCCCGGACAGGGCCAATGCACCGGGGAGCTGTTTTTT.

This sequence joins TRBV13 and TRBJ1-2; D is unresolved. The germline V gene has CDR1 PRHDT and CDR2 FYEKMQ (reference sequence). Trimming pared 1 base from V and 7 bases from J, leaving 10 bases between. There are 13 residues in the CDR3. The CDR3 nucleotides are TGTGCCAGCAGCTTAGCGGGAAGAGGTGGCTACACCTTC. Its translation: CASSLAGRGGYTF.

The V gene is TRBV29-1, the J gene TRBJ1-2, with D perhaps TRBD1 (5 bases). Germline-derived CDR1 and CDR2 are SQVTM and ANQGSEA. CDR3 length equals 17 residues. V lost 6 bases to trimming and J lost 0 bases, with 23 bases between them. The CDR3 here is CSVVRTVGDLANYGYTF. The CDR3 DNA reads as TGCAGCGTGGTCCGGACGGTGGGGGACTTAGCTAACTATGGCTACACCTTC.

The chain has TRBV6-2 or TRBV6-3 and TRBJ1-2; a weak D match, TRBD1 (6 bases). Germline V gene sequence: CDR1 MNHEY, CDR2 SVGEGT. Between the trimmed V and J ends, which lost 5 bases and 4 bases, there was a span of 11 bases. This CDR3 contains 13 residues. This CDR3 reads CASSLDRTYGYTF. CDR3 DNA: TGTGCCAGCAGTCTCGACAGGACCTATGGCTACACCTTC.

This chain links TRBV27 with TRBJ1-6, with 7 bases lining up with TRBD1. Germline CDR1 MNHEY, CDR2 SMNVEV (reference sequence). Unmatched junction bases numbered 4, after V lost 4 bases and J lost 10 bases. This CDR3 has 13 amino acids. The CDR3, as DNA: TGTGCCAGCAGTTGGGACAGTGGATCACCCCTCCACTTT. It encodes CASSWDSGSPLHF.

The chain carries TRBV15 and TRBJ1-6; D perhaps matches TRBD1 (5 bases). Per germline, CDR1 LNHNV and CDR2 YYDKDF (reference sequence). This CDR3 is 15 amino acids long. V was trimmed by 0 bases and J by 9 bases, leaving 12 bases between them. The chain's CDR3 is CATSRDQGFVSPLHF. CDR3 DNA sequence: TGTGCCACCAGCAGAGATCAGGGTTTTGTTTCACCCCTCCACTTT.

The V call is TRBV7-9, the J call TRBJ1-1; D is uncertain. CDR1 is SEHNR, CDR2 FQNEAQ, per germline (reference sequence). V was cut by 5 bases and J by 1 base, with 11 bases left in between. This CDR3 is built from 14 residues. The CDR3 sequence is CASSPAHPNTEAFF. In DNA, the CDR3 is TGTGCCAGCAGCCCCGCACACCCGAACACTGAAGCTTTCTTT.

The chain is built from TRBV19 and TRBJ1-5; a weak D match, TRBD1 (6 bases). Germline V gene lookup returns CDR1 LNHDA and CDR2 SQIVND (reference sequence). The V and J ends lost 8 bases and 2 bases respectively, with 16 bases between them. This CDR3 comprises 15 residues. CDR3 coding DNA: TGTGCCAGTCGGGATGGGGGCAAGGGCAATCAGCCCCAGCATTTT. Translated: CASRDGGKGNQPQHF.

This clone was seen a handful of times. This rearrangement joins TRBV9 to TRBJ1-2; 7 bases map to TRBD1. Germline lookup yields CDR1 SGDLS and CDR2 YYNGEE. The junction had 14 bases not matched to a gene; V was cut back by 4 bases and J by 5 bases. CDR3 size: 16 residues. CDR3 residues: CASSRDRAQGGYGYTF. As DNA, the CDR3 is TGTGCCAGCAGCCGCGACAGGGCCCAGGGTGGGTATGGCTACACCTTC.

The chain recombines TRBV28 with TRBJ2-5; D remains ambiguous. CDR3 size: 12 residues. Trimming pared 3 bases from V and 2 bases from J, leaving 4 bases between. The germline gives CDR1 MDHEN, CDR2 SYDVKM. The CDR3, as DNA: TGTGCCAGCAGTTTCCCTCAAGAGACCCAGTACTTC. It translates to CASSFPQETQYF.

The CDR3 DNA is TGTGCCAGCAGTGATAGCGGTGCTAGCACAGATACGCAGTATTTT. This sequence encodes CASSDSGASTDTQYF. This sequence joins TRBV6-1 and TRBJ2-3; D may be TRBD2 (6 bases). From germline, CDR1 is MNHNS and CDR2 SASEGT. This CDR3 region has 15 residues. V was cut by 3 bases and J by 0 bases, with 10 bases left in between.